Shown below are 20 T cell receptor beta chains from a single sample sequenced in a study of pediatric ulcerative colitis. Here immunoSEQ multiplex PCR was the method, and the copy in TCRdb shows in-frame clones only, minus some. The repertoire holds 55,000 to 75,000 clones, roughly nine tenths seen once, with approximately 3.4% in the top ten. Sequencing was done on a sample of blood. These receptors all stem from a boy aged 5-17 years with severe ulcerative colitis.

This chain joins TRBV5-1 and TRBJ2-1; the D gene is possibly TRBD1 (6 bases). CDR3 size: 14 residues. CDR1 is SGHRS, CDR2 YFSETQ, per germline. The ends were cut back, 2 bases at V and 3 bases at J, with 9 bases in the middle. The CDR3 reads CASSLGDNYNEQFF. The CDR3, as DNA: TGCGCCAGCAGCTTAGGGGACAACTACAATGAGCAGTTCTTC.

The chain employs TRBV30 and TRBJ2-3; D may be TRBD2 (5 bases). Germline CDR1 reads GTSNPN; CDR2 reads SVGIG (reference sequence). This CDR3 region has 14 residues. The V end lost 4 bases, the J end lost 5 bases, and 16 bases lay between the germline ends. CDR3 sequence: CAWTHSSGEDTQYF. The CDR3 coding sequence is TGTGCCTGGACTCACTCAAGCGGTGAAGATACGCAGTATTTT.

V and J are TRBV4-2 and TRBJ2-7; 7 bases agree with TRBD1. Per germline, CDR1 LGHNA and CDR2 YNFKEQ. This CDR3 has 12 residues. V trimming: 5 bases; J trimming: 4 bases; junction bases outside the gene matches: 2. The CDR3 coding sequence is TGTGCCAGCAGCTTGGACAGGTACGAGCAGTACTTC. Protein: CASSLDRYEQYF.

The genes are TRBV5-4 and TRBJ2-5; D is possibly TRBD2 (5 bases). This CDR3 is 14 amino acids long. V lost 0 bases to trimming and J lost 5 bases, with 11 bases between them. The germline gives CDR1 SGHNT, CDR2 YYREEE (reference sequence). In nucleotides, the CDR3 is TGTGCCAGCAGCTTGGACGGTCCGGGGGAGACCCAGTACTTC. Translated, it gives CASSLDGPGETQYF.

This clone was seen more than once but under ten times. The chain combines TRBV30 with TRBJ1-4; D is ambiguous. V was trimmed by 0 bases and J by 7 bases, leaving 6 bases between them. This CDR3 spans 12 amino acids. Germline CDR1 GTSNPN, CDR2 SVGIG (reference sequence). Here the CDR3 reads CAWSVRGEKLFF. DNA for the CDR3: TGTGCCTGGAGTGTACGGGGTGAAAAACTGTTTTTT.

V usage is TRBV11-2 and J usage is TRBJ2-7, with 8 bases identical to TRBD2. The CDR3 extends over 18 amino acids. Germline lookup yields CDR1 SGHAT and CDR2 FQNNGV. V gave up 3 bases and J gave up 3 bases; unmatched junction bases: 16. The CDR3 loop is CASSFLGLGPYFRYEQYF. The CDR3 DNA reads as TGTGCCAGCAGCTTTTTGGGACTAGGTCCCTATTTTCGCTACGAGCAGTACTTC.

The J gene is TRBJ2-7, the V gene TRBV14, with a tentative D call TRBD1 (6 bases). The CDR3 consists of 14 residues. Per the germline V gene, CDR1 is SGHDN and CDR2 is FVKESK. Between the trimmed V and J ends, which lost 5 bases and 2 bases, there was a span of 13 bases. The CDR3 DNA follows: TGTGCCAGCAGCATCCGACAGGTCCCCTACGAGCAGTACTTC. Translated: CASSIRQVPYEQYF. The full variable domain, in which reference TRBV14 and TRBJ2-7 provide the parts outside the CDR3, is EAGVTQFPSHSVIEKGQTVTLRCDPISGHDNLYWYRRVMGKEIKFLLHFVKESKQDESGMPNNRFLAERTGGTYSTLKVQPAELEDSGVYFCASSIRQVPYEQYFGPGTRLTVT.

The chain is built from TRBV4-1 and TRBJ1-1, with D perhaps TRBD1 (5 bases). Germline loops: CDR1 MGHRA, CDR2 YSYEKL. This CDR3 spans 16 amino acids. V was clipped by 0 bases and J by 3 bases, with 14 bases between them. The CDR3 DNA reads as TGCGCCAGCAGCCAAGAGGTAACAGGTTATTACACTGAAGCTTTCTTT. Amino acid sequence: CASSQEVTGYYTEAFF.

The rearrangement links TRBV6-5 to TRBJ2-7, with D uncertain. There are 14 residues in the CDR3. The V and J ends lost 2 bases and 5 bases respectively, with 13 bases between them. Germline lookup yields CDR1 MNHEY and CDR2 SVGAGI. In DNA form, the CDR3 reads TGTGCCAGCAGTTACCATCCAAACGACCACGAGCAGTACTTC. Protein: CASSYHPNDHEQYF.

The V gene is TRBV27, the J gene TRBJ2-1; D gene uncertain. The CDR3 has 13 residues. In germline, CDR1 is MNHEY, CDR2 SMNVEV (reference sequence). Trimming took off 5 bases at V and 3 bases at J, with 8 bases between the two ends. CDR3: CASSRVLYNEQFF. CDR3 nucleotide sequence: TGTGCCAGCAGTAGAGTGCTCTACAATGAGCAGTTCTTC.

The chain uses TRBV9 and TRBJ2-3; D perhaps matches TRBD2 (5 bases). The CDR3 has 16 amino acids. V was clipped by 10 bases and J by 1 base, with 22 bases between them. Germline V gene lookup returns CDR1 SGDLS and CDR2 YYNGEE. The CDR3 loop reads CAQNPRSEGRTDTQYF. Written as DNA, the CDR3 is TGTGCCCAGAATCCCCGGTCAGAGGGTCGCACAGATACGCAGTATTTT.

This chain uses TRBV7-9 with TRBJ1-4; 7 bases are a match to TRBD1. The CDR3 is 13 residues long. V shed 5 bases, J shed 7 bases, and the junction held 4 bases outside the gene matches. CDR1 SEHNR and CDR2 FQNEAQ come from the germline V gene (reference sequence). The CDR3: CASSTWDSEKLFF. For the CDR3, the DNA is TGTGCCAGCAGCACGTGGGACAGTGAAAAACTGTTTTTT.

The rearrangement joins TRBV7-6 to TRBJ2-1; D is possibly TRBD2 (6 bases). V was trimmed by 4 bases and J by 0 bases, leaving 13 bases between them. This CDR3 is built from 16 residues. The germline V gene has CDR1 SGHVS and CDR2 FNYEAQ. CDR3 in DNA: TGTGCCAGCAGCTCAACCCCGGGGGTCTCCTACAATGAGCAGTTCTTC. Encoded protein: CASSSTPGVSYNEQFF.

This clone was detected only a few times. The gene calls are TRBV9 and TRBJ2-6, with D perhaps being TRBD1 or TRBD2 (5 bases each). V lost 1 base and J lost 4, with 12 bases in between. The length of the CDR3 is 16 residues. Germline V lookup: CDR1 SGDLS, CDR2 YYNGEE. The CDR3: CASSVREGSGANVLTF. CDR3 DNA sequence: TGTGCCAGCAGCGTAAGAGAGGGGTCCGGGGCCAACGTCCTGACTTTC.

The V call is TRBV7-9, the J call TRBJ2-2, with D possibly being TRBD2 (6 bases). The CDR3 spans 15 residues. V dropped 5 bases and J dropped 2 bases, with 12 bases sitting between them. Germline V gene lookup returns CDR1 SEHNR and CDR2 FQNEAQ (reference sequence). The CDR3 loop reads CASSQTRSNTGELFF. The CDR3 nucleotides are TGTGCCAGCAGCCAGACTAGATCTAACACCGGGGAGCTGTTTTTT.

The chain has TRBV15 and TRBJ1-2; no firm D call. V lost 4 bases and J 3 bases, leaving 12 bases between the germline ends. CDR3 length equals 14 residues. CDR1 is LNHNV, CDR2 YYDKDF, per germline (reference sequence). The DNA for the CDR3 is TGTGCCACCAGCAACCACGGGCTTGACTATGGCTACACCTTC. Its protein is CATSNHGLDYGYTF.

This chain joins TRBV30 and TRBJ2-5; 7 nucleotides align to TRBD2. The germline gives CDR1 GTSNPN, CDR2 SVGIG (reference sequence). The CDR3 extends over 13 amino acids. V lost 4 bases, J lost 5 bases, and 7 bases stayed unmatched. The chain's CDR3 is CAWTGGGKETQYF. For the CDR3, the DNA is TGTGCCTGGACGGGAGGAGGGAAGGAGACCCAGTACTTC.

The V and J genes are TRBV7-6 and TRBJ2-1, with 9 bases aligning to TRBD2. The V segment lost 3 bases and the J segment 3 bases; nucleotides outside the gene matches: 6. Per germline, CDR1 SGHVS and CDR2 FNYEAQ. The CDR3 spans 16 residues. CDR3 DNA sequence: TGTGCCAGCAGCTTCTTTAGCGGGAGTAGCTACAATGAGCAGTTCTTC. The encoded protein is CASSFFSGSSYNEQFF.

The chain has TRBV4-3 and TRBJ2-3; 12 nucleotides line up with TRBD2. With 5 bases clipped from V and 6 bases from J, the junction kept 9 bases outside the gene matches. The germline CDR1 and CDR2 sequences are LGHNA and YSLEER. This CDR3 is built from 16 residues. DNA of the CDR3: TGCGCCAGCAGCTTCGGTCTAGCGGGAGGGCCGGATACGCAGTATTTT. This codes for CASSFGLAGGPDTQYF.

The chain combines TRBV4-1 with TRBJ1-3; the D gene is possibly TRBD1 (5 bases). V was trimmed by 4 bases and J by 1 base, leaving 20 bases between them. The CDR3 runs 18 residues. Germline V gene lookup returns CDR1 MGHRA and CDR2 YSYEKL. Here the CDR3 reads CASSRGAQRGFSGNTIYF. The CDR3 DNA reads TGCGCCAGCAGCCGAGGGGCCCAGAGAGGGTTTTCTGGAAACACCATATATTTT.